What follows are 22 T cell receptor beta chains derived from one specimen sequenced in a study of T-cell reconstitution after alpha-beta-depleted transplantation in children. TCRbeta library preparation incorporated unique molecular identifiers. TCRdb processed the PCR reads anew with MiXCR; each CDR3 protein has one entry. This table has 420,000 or so distinct CDR3 sequences, approximately 11% appearing once. Sample: PBMCs from the stem cell graft donor, taken from the stem cell graft. Receptor source: a human donor who donated a stem cell graft to a child with acute myeloid leukemia.

V is TRBV29-1 and J is TRBJ2-2; 8 nucleotides line up with TRBD1. The CDR3 consists of 15 residues. The ends lost 4 bases at V and 5 bases at J; junction bases unmatched: 9. Germline values: CDR1 SQVTM, CDR2 ANQGSEA. The CDR3 coding sequence is TGCAGCGTTGCTTCAGGGGGCGCAGGAACCGGGGAGCTGTTTTTT. It encodes CSVASGGAGTGELFF.

This clonotype was recorded at least ten times. The rearrangement uses TRBV20-1 and TRBJ1-5; a weak D match, TRBD1 (5 bases). The germline V and J ends were trimmed by 5 bases and 1 base, with 15 bases remaining between them. Germline assignment: CDR1 DFQATT and CDR2 SNEGSKA (reference sequence). The CDR3 totals 15 residues. CDR3 coding DNA: TGCAGTGCTCTCCCGCCCAGGGCGAGCAATCAGCCCCAGCATTTT. Protein product: CSALPPRASNQPQHF.

This sequence joins TRBV10-3 and TRBJ2-7; 16 positions match TRBD2. The V gene's germline CDR1 is ENHRY and CDR2 SYGVKD. This CDR3 has 17 amino acids. The V gene end was trimmed by 10 bases and the J gene end by 4 bases; junction bases not matched to a gene: 13. CDR3 amino acids: CATGTGLGLAGGYEQYF. For the CDR3, the DNA is TGTGCCACCGGGACAGGGTTGGGACTAGCGGGGGGGTACGAGCAGTACTTC.

This clonotype has more than one count but fewer than ten. A clone one base away is much larger, so this may be a read error. V is TRBV7-9 and J is TRBJ2-5; the D is unclear. Trimming removed 0 bases from V and 0 bases from J, with 5 bases in between. Per the germline V gene, CDR1 is SEHNR and CDR2 is FQNEAQ (reference sequence). This CDR3 has 14 amino acids. This CDR3 reads CASSLAAYQETQYF. In nucleotides, the CDR3 is TGTGCCAGCAGCTTAGCGGCCTACCAAGAGACCCAGTACTTC.

V usage is TRBV10-3 and J usage is TRBJ2-7, with 9 positions matching TRBD1. Germline V lookup: CDR1 ENHRY, CDR2 SYGVKD. This CDR3 region has 15 residues. V dropped 3 bases and J dropped 4; count of bases not matched to a gene: 7. DNA of the CDR3: TGTGCCATCAGTGACCAGGGACAGGGTGTTTACGAGCAGTACTTC. It yields the protein CAISDQGQGVYEQYF.

This chain joins TRBV7-2 and TRBJ2-7; D is undetermined. V was trimmed by 5 bases and J by 0 bases, leaving 14 bases between them. The germline CDR1 and CDR2 sequences are SGHTA and FQGNSA. The CDR3 covers 15 residues. The CDR3 DNA is TGTGCCAGCAGCCGTGGCGGAGTTAGCTCCTACGAGCAGTACTTC. Residues: CASSRGGVSSYEQYF.

CDR3 protein: CASSLGEIAKNIQYF. The CDR3, as DNA: TGTGCCAGCAGCTTAGGAGAGATAGCCAAAAACATTCAGTACTTC. The chain joins TRBV11-2 to TRBJ2-4; no firm D call. The germline V and J ends were trimmed by 1 base and 0 bases, with 7 bases remaining between them. Germline V gene data show CDR1 as SGHAT and CDR2 as FQNNGV. The CDR3 is made up of 15 amino acids.

The V gene is TRBV4-3, the J gene TRBJ2-1; D call uncertain. This CDR3 region has 13 residues. V lost 1 base and J lost 6, with 7 bases in between. Germline CDR1 LGHNA, CDR2 YSLEER. CDR3 sequence reads: CASSQGTRNEQFF. The DNA for the CDR3 is TGCGCCAGCAGCCAAGGAACTCGCAATGAGCAGTTCTTC.

The rearrangement joins TRBV6-5 to TRBJ1-2, with D uncertain. Germline V lookup: CDR1 MNHEY, CDR2 SVGAGI. The V end was cut by 0 bases, the J end by 8 bases, with 7 bases between. The CDR3 runs 12 residues. The CDR3 sequence is CASSYSSGGYTF. The CDR3, as DNA: TGTGCCAGCAGTTACTCCAGTGGAGGCTACACCTTC.

This clonotype showed up many times. The chain joins TRBV7-9 to TRBJ1-1; D remains unclear. Germline V gives CDR1 SEHNR, CDR2 FQNEAQ (reference sequence). The CDR3 runs to 13 residues. The V end was cut by 1 base, the J end by 1 base, with 4 bases between. The CDR3 sequence: CASSLVENTEAFF. The CDR3 nucleotides read TGTGCCAGCAGCTTAGTGGAGAACACTGAAGCTTTCTTT.

Ten or more counts support this clonotype. One end of the junction does not line up with germline, which may come from a read error. V gene TRBV5-1 combines with J gene TRBJ2-3; TRBD1 matches 9 bases. Germline CDR1 is SGHRS and CDR2 is YFSETQ. The CDR3 loop spans 14 amino acids. CDR3 sequence reads: CASSPGQGRDTQYF. CDR3 coding DNA: TGTGCCAGCAGTCCGGGACAGGGACGAGATACGCAGTATTTT.

This chain connects TRBV4-1 to TRBJ1-2; D not certain. This CDR3 contains 14 residues. V was pared by 4 bases and J by 4 bases, with 13 bases between. Looked up from germline, CDR1 is MGHRA and CDR2 is YSYEKL. Written as DNA, the CDR3 is TGCGCCAGCAGCCCCCTGGGCCTCGGCTATGGCTACACCTTC. Encoded protein: CASSPLGLGYGYTF.

This clonotype was recorded only once. Sequence at one end of the junction differs from germline and may be a read error. The V call is TRBV15, the J call TRBJ2-1, with 8 bases aligning to TRBD2. The CDR3 extends over 16 amino acids. Germline assignment: CDR1 LNHNV and CDR2 YYDKDF (reference sequence). The CDR3 loop is CPTSRTYGGADNEQFF. The CDR3 DNA reads as TGTCCCACCAGCAGAACCTACGGGGGGGCCGACAATGAGCAGTTCTTC.

This clonotype occurred many times. The CDR3 DNA reads as TGTGCCAGCAGCGTACAAGGGACTAGCGGAGCCTACAATGAGCAGTTCTTC. This sequence encodes CASSVQGTSGAYNEQFF. This rearrangement joins TRBV9 to TRBJ2-1; 11 bases fit TRBD2. CDR3 size: 17 residues. Germline V gene lookup returns CDR1 SGDLS and CDR2 YYNGEE. The V gene end was trimmed by 1 base and the J gene end by 2 bases; junction bases not matched to a gene: 5. Using reference TRBV9 and TRBJ2-1 for the parts outside the CDR3, the full variable domain is DSGVTQTPKHLITATGQRVTLRCSPRSGDLSVYWYQQSLDQGLQFLIQYYNGEERAKGNILERFSAQQFPDLHSELNLSSLELGDSALYFCASSVQGTSGAYNEQFFGPGTRLTVL.

There are many counts of this clonotype. The rearrangement uses TRBV29-1 and TRBJ2-1; D perhaps matches TRBD2 (6 bases). In germline, CDR1 is SQVTM, CDR2 ANQGSEA. The CDR3 is made up of 13 amino acids. Trimming stripped 4 bases from V and 3 bases from J, with 10 bases between. The CDR3 DNA is TGCAGCGTTGTAGCGGCAGACTACAATGAGCAGTTCTTC. Its protein is CSVVAADYNEQFF.

In this sample, this clonotype turned up many times. This chain connects TRBV11-1 to TRBJ2-6; TRBD2 matches 7 bases. The germline V gene encodes CDR1 SGHAT and CDR2 FQDESV (reference sequence). The V and J ends lost 5 bases and 0 bases, in that order; junction bases with no gene match: 10. The CDR3 consists of 18 residues. CDR3 amino acids: CASSILRGRSSGANVLTF. CDR3 nucleotide sequence: TGTGCCAGCAGCATTCTGCGGGGGAGGTCCTCTGGGGCCAACGTCCTGACTTTC.

The genes are TRBV5-1 and TRBJ2-3, with D possibly being TRBD2 (5 bases). Deletions cut 5 bases from V and 5 bases from J, with 12 bases between. Germline V gene data show CDR1 as SGHRS and CDR2 as YFSETQ. This CDR3 has 13 amino acids. CDR3: CASSVPAGDTQYF. In DNA, the CDR3 is TGCGCCAGCAGTGTACCCGCGGGAGATACGCAGTATTTT.

This clonotype occurred a few times. For the CDR3, the DNA is TGTGCCAGCAGTTTAGCTGGGGACAGGGGTTACACTGAAGCTTTCTTT. Protein: CASSLAGDRGYTEAFF. The V call is TRBV12-3 or TRBV12-4, the J call TRBJ1-1; TRBD1 matches 10 bases. V lost 0 bases to trimming and J lost 3 bases; unmatched junction nucleotides: 4. The CDR3 covers 16 residues.

The CDR3, as DNA: TGTGCCAGCAGCCGACAGCAAGAGACCCAGTACTTC. It encodes CASSRQQETQYF. The chain links TRBV7-9 to TRBJ2-5, with D possibly TRBD1 on 5 matching bases. Germline values: CDR1 SEHNR, CDR2 FQNEAQ (reference sequence). Trimming removed 5 bases at V and 2 bases at J, with 6 bases between. The CDR3 covers 12 residues.

This clonotype was counted between two and nine times. This chain joins TRBV5-5 and TRBJ2-1; D is perhaps TRBD2 (5 bases). The CDR3 is made up of 15 amino acids. Looked up from germline, CDR1 is SGHKS and CDR2 is YYEKEE (reference sequence). Trimming pared 10 bases from V and 2 bases from J, leaving 19 bases between. CDR3 loop: CAGTMNSGTYNEQFF. CDR3 in DNA: TGTGCCGGCACCATGAACTCCGGGACCTACAATGAGCAGTTCTTC. The variable domain in full, with the rest retrieved from reference TRBV5-5 and TRBJ2-1, is DAGVTQSPTHLIKTRGQQVTLRCSPISGHKSVSWYQQVLGQGPQFIFQYYEKEERGRGNFPDRFSARQFPNYSSELNVNALLLGDSALYLCAGTMNSGTYNEQFFGPGTRLTVL.

The chain uses TRBV20-1 and TRBJ2-7; D might be TRBD1 (6 bases). The germline V gene encodes CDR1 DFQATT and CDR2 SNEGSKA (reference sequence). The CDR3 length is 13 residues. Trimming cost V 6 bases and J 4 bases, with 16 bases left between them. DNA of the CDR3: TGCAGTGCAGTCTGGGACAACGAATACGAGCAGTACTTC. This gives the protein CSAVWDNEYEQYF.

This chain uses TRBV18 with TRBJ2-3; D unresolved. Germline V gene sequence: CDR1 KGHSH, CDR2 LQKENI. V dropped 6 bases and J dropped 2 bases, with 15 bases sitting between them. The CDR3 sequence is 15 residues long. The CDR3: CASSRLNSPTDTQYF. For the CDR3, the DNA is TGTGCCAGCTCGCGGCTCAACAGTCCCACAGATACGCAGTATTTT. The whole variable domain, filled in from reference TRBV18 and TRBJ2-3, reads NAGVMQNPRHLVRRRGQEARLRCSPMKGHSHVYWYRQLPEEGLKFMVYLQKENIIDESGMPKERFSAEFPKEGPSILRIQQVVRGDSAAYFCASSRLNSPTDTQYFGPGTRLTVL.